This is a list of T cell receptor beta chains from one sample in a study of blood T cell repertoires in COVID-19. Measured with immunoSEQ multiplex PCR; TCRdb has only the in-frame clones, and not every one. The sample lists roughly 150,000 clones; 82% were seen once. Sequences were obtained from PBMCs or T cells enriched from blood (not recorded which). The receptors shown here come from a man in his fifties or sixties who had recovered from COVID-19. Both conserved end residues are part of each CDR3. A D gene is named only where the DNA matches it firmly.

d_call: TRBD1; j_call: TRBJ2-5; v_call: TRBV29-1; cdr3_aa: CSVDTGGAETQYF
d_call: -; j_call: TRBJ2-1; v_call: TRBV27; cdr3_aa: CASSLASSGESSYNEQFF
d_call: TRBD2; j_call: TRBJ2-3; v_call: TRBV2; cdr3_aa: CASSETSGNTDTQYF
d_call: -; j_call: TRBJ2-2; v_call: TRBV10-3; cdr3_aa: CAIERGEPRGELFF
d_call: TRBD2; j_call: TRBJ2-7; v_call: TRBV10-3; cdr3_aa: CAISSPAGVRYEQYF
d_call: -; j_call: TRBJ2-1; v_call: TRBV5-1; cdr3_aa: CASSSRQAYNEQFF
d_call: TRBD1; j_call: TRBJ1-1; v_call: TRBV5-1; cdr3_aa: CASSSQTGTAFF
d_call: -; j_call: TRBJ1-2; v_call: TRBV7-2; cdr3_aa: CASSLAPGNYGYTF
d_call: -; j_call: TRBJ2-5; v_call: TRBV7-9; cdr3_aa: CASSPHRGEKETQYF
d_call: -; j_call: TRBJ2-1; v_call: TRBV6-5; cdr3_aa: CASSSGFREQFF
d_call: TRBD1; j_call: TRBJ1-3; v_call: TRBV2; cdr3_aa: CASRDRGRTGNTIYF
d_call: TRBD2; j_call: TRBJ2-5; v_call: TRBV4-1; cdr3_aa: CASSQARTSGEQETQYF
d_call: -; j_call: TRBJ1-1; v_call: TRBV5-1; cdr3_aa: CASSPRTPGETEAFF
d_call: -; j_call: TRBJ1-5; v_call: TRBV2; cdr3_aa: CASRDYPGQPQHF
d_call: -; j_call: TRBJ2-5; v_call: TRBV11-3; cdr3_aa: CASSPGSETQYF
d_call: -; j_call: TRBJ1-1; v_call: TRBV5-1; cdr3_aa: CASSPIRGGGTEAFF
d_call: -; j_call: TRBJ2-1; v_call: TRBV29-1; cdr3_aa: CSVEGSGSYNEQFF